The rows below give T cell receptor beta chains drawn from one sample of a study of response to subunit inactivated influenza vaccine. A single record per CDR3 protein comes from TCRdb applying MiXCR to the RT-PCR reads. The sample records approximately 730,000 distinct CDR3 sequences, around 14% being singletons. The starting material was PBMCs from blood, obtained 14 to 15 days before vaccination. The receptors here all came from a man aged 45-60 years who received an inactivated influenza vaccine. Each CDR3 is given with its conserved first and last residue. D genes are given only for firm matches. The size entry is marked missing in some rows and otherwise reads once, few, many or a size class.

cdr3_aa cdr3_nt d_call clone_size j_call v_call
CASSLRDSPTDTQYF TGTGCCAGCAGCTTAAGGGACAGCCCCACAGATACGCAGTATTTT TRBD1 . TRBJ2-3 TRBV7-3
CASSQDAGDEKLFF TGCGCCAGCAGCCAAGATGCAGGGGATGAAAAACTGTTTTTT . few TRBJ1-4 TRBV4-3
CSVTGLAGGPVVNEQFF TGCAGCGTTACAGGACTAGCGGGGGGGCCAGTGGTAAATGAGCAGTTCTTC TRBD2 . TRBJ2-1 TRBV29-1
CASTAIVVGEKLFF TGTGCCAGCACTGCCATTGTAGTCGGTGAAAAACTGTTTTTT . . TRBJ1-4 TRBV6-1
CASSFSTSGTGYNEQFF TGTGCCAGCAGTTTTAGCACTAGCGGGACAGGCTACAATGAGCAGTTCTTC TRBD2 . TRBJ2-1 TRBV28
CASSGKMRETQYF TGTGCCAGCAGTGGAAAGATGAGGGAGACCCAGTACTTC . . TRBJ2-5 TRBV2
CASSISDLVNEQFF TGTGCCAGCAGCATCTCCGACCTAGTGAATGAGCAGTTCTTC . . TRBJ2-1 TRBV7-9
CASSESLGGQETQYF TGTGCCAGCAGTGAAAGCCTTGGGGGCCAAGAGACCCAGTACTTC . few TRBJ2-5 TRBV6-1
CASSLMEGYEQYF TGTGCCAGCAGCTTAATGGAAGGCTACGAGCAGTACTTC . . TRBJ2-7 TRBV7-9
CASSQGVRTGPSYEQYF TGTGCCAGCAGCCAAGGAGTACGGACAGGGCCTTCCTACGAGCAGTACTTC TRBD1 few TRBJ2-7 TRBV3-1
CASSRQVTQETQYF TGTGCCAGCAGCCGGCAGGTCACTCAAGAGACCCAGTACTTC . . TRBJ2-5 TRBV5-6
CASENTGELFF TGTGCCAGCGAAAACACCGGGGAGCTGTTTTTT . . TRBJ2-2 TRBV7-9
CASSDPSGGWGETQYF TGTGCCAGCAGTGATCCTAGCGGGGGTTGGGGAGAGACCCAGTACTTC TRBD2 many TRBJ2-5 TRBV2
CASSLAPPPGEKLFF TGTGCCAGCAGCTTAGCGCCCCCTCCTGGGGAAAAACTGTTTTTT . . TRBJ1-4 TRBV7-2
CSASPGTVHYNEQFF TGCAGTGCTAGCCCCGGGACAGTACATTACAATGAGCAGTTCTTC TRBD1 few TRBJ2-1 TRBV20-1
CASSPSWGNTGELFF TGTGCCAGCAGCCCCAGTTGGGGGAACACCGGGGAGCTGTTTTTT . many TRBJ2-2 TRBV5-5
CATSPTGVAGYNEQFF TGTGCCACCAGCCCCACCGGGGTAGCGGGATACAATGAGCAGTTCTTC TRBD2 few TRBJ2-1 TRBV24-1
CASSLDRGGRGHEQFF TGTGCCAGCAGCTTGGATCGGGGCGGGAGGGGCCATGAGCAGTTCTTC TRBD2 few TRBJ2-1 TRBV5-4
CASSPLLGGQRYGQYF TGTGCCAGCAGCCCACTCCTAGGGGGCCAACGATATGGCCAGTACTTC TRBD1 . TRBJ2-5 TRBV6-2/TRBV6-3
CASSPGTNSDTQYF TGCGCCAGCAGTCCCGGGACGAACTCAGATACGCAGTATTTT . few TRBJ2-3 TRBV5-1
CAISGNRGLMGAANTGELFF TGTGCCATCAGTGGGAACAGGGGGCTTATGGGAGCCGCGAACACCGGGGAGCTGTTTTTT TRBD1 few TRBJ2-2 TRBV10-3
CASSLGGPLKEQYF TGTGCCAGCAGCTTAGGGGGACCGCTTAAGGAGCAGTACTTC . few TRBJ2-7 TRBV11-2
CASSPANYGYTF TGTGCCAGCAGTCCAGCTAACTATGGCTACACCTTC . many TRBJ1-2 TRBV12-3/TRBV12-4
CASSLDGTEYNSPLHF TGTGCCAGCAGCTTAGACGGGACAGAGTATAATTCACCCCTCCACTTT TRBD1 few TRBJ1-6 TRBV7-2
CASSRASDRGNEQYF TGCGCCAGCAGTCGGGCGTCAGACAGGGGCAACGAGCAGTACTTC TRBD1 . TRBJ2-7 TRBV5-1
CASSIDNAPAERVSNGELFF TGCGCCAGCAGCATCGACAATGCCCCCGCGGAAAGGGTGAGCAACGGGGAGCTGTTTTTT . . TRBJ2-2 TRBV5-1
CASSYSAGRQRSYEQYF TGTGCCAGCAGTTACTCTGCAGGGCGGCAACGCTCCTACGAGCAGTACTTC . few TRBJ2-7 TRBV6-2/TRBV6-3
CASSYGHHGWPQHF TGTGCCAGCAGTTACGGCCATCATGGATGGCCCCAGCATTTT . few TRBJ1-5 TRBV6-5
CASSPRTGANSYNEQFF TGTGCCAGCAGTCCAAGGACAGGGGCTAACTCCTACAATGAGCAGTTCTTC TRBD1 . TRBJ2-1 TRBV27
CASTGLAGMETQYF TGCGCCAGCACCGGACTAGCGGGGATGGAGACCCAGTACTTC TRBD2 few TRBJ2-5 TRBV5-1
CASRWGLAGYRETQYF TGTGCCAGCAGGTGGGGACTAGCGGGATACAGGGAGACCCAGTACTTC TRBD2 few TRBJ2-5 TRBV7-2
CSARRGSSTDTQYF TGCAGTGCTAGACGGGGATCTAGCACAGATACGCAGTATTTT . many TRBJ2-3 TRBV20-1
CASSHSGRADTGELFF TGTGCCAGCAGCCATAGCGGGAGGGCCGACACCGGGGAGCTGTTTTTT TRBD2 . TRBJ2-2 TRBV5-6
CASSLSRGLAYEQYF TGTGCCAGCAGCTTATCTCGGGGACTTGCCTACGAGCAGTACTTC . few TRBJ2-7 TRBV11-2
CASSYWGSTGELFF TGTGCCAGCAGTTACTGGGGTAGCACCGGGGAGCTGTTTTTT . few TRBJ2-2 TRBV6-5
CASGPALYYNEQFF TGTGCCAGCGGCCCCGCCCTTTACTACAATGAGCAGTTCTTC . few TRBJ2-1 TRBV4-2
CSARDVNEQFF TGCAGTGCTAGAGATGTCAATGAGCAGTTCTTC . many TRBJ2-1 TRBV20-1
CASSREWTQYF TGTGCCAGCAGTCGAGAATGGACCCAGTACTTC . many TRBJ2-5 TRBV12-3/TRBV12-4
CASSPRGLAGTDTQYF TGTGCCAGCAGTCCGCGGGGACTAGCGGGCACAGATACGCAGTATTTT TRBD2 . TRBJ2-3 TRBV12-3/TRBV12-4
CASRLQPGGRAPEQFF TGTGCCAGCAGGTTGCAGCCGGGCGGGAGGGCCCCTGAGCAGTTCTTC TRBD2 few TRBJ2-1 TRBV5-5
CASSLYPSRQGGYEQYF TGTGCCAGCAGTTTATATCCCTCCCGGCAGGGCGGCTACGAGCAGTACTTC . . TRBJ2-7 TRBV27
CASSLGVTRSGNTIYF TGTGCCAGCAGCTTAGGAGTGACAAGATCTGGAAACACCATATATTTT . . TRBJ1-3 TRBV7-6
CSADTGAYNEQFF TGCAGTGCTGATACCGGAGCCTACAATGAGCAGTTCTTC . . TRBJ2-1 TRBV20-1
CASSKTSGGAPSSYNEQFF TGTGCCAGCAGCAAAACTAGCGGGGGGGCTCCGAGCTCCTACAATGAGCAGTTCTTC TRBD2 . TRBJ2-1 TRBV4-2
CASRLKGANGYTF TGTGCCAGCAGACTTAAGGGGGCAAACGGCTACACCTTC TRBD1 . TRBJ1-2 TRBV6-1
CASSQDHKSSYNSPLHF TGCGCCAGCAGCCAAGATCACAAGAGCTCCTATAATTCACCCCTCCACTTT . . TRBJ1-6 TRBV4-3
CSARVPLNGEQYF TGCAGTGCTAGAGTCCCGTTGAACGGCGAGCAGTACTTC . few TRBJ2-7 TRBV20-1